The 14 T cell receptor beta chains reported below all come from one sample, sequenced in a study of OX40 agonist ivuxolimab in advanced cancers. TCRdb's copy holds only in-frame clones and misses some; the assay was immunoSEQ multiplex PCR. The sample holds 43,000 or so clones; almost 90% are singletons and the top ten take 0.85% to 1.2%. The input for sequencing was CD4+ or CD8+ T cells sorted from blood, taken in a trial of the OX40 agonist ivuxolimab. These TCRs come from an adult with an advanced solid tumor such as melanoma, head and neck, liver or kidney cancer.

The genes are TRBV28 and TRBJ1-1; maybe TRBD1 (6 bases). With 6 bases removed from V and 4 bases from J, the gap between germline ends came to 18 bases. Germline V gene data show CDR1 as MDHEN and CDR2 as SYDVKM. The CDR3 is 15 amino acids. The CDR3 protein is CASRTRTERGTEAFF. The CDR3 DNA follows: TGTGCCAGCAGAACGAGGACAGAAAGGGGCACTGAAGCTTTCTTT.

The chain recombines TRBV5-8 with TRBJ1-1, with D perhaps TRBD1 (6 bases). Looked up from germline, CDR1 is SGHTS and CDR2 is YDEGEE. This CDR3 spans 12 amino acids. The V gene lost 4 bases and the J gene lost 11 bases, with 15 bases spanning the gap. CDR3 residues: CASSRRQGSAFF. The DNA for the CDR3 is TGTGCCAGCAGCCGACGGCAGGGGTCGGCTTTCTTT.

The gene calls are TRBV29-1 and TRBJ2-3; no firm D call. Deletions cut 3 bases from V and 1 base from J, with 11 bases between. Germline values: CDR1 SQVTM, CDR2 ANQGSEA. The CDR3 extends over 14 amino acids. The CDR3, as DNA: TGCAGCGTTGACTCTATTCCCGGCACAGATACGCAGTATTTT. It is translated as CSVDSIPGTDTQYF.

The chain recombines TRBV18 with TRBJ2-1, with a possible D match to TRBD2 (5 bases). V was cut by 0 bases and J by 10 bases, with 16 bases left in between. Germline V CDR1 and CDR2: KGHSH, LQKENI. CDR3 length: 15 amino acids. As DNA, the CDR3 is TGTGCCAGCTCACCACCCAGAGGAGGCCCCTACGAGCAGTTCTTC. Protein: CASSPPRGGPYEQFF.

This clone was seen once. The gene calls are TRBV7-6 and TRBJ2-5; 8 nucleotides agree with TRBD2. CDR1 and CDR2 (germline): SGHVS, FNYEAQ. The CDR3 is 15 residues long. With 6 bases clipped from V and 5 bases from J, the junction kept 11 bases outside the gene matches. The CDR3 protein is CASSVTGGARETQYF. The CDR3 DNA follows: TGTGCCAGCAGTGTGACGGGGGGGGCCCGGGAGACCCAGTACTTC.

V is TRBV7-9 and J is TRBJ1-5; TRBD1 is a possible D gene (5 bases). The germline gives CDR1 SEHNR, CDR2 FQNEAQ (reference sequence). This CDR3 region has 17 residues. Trimming left V 1 base short and J 0 bases short, with 13 bases between. CDR3 DNA sequence: TGTGCCAGCAGCTTAGGTTTAGGGCAGGGTAGCAATCAGCCCCAGCATTTT. Its translation: CASSLGLGQGSNQPQHF.

V usage is TRBV10-3 and J usage is TRBJ1-2; 9 bases are a match to TRBD1. Germline CDR1 ENHRY, CDR2 SYGVKD. The junction had 8 bases not matched to a gene; V was cut back by 6 bases and J by 0 bases. This CDR3 spans 16 amino acids. The CDR3 bases are TGTGCCATCAGCCGGGACAGGGCGGGGACTAACTATGGCTACACCTTC. Its protein is CAISRDRAGTNYGYTF.

The rearrangement links TRBV12-2 to TRBJ2-7; TRBD2, the table's D call, lacks a check against the DNA. TRBV12-2 is termed a pseudogene. This CDR3 is built from 13 residues. This CDR3 is CASRPGLAGEQYF. The CDR3 DNA follows: TGTGCAAGTCGCCCGGGACTAGCGGGGGAGCAGTACTTC.

The chain is built from TRBV5-4 and TRBJ2-3; D remains unclear. The germline V and J ends were trimmed by 3 bases and 2 bases, with 7 bases remaining between them. The CDR3 has 13 amino acids. CDR1 and CDR2 from the germline V gene are SGHNT and YYREEE (reference sequence). CDR3: CASSSSYTDTQYF. The CDR3 nucleotides read TGTGCCAGCAGCTCAAGCTACACAGATACGCAGTATTTT.

The V gene is TRBV19, the J gene TRBJ2-3, with D perhaps matching TRBD2 (6 bases). Per germline, CDR1 LNHDA and CDR2 SQIVND (reference sequence). The CDR3 has 17 amino acids. V lost 3 bases, J lost 1 base, and 17 bases lay in between. The CDR3 spells CASSMGGIGQGTDTQYF. In nucleotides, the CDR3 is TGTGCCAGTAGTATGGGCGGGATCGGGCAGGGCACAGATACGCAGTATTTT.

The chain employs TRBV6-6 and TRBJ1-4, with TRBD1 matching 8 bases. The V gene end was trimmed by 6 bases and the J gene end by 8 bases; junction bases not matched to a gene: 8. This CDR3 has 14 residues. CDR1 and CDR2 from the germline V gene are MNHNY and SVGAGI (reference sequence). CDR3 in DNA: TGTGCCAGCAGACCACAGGGGGTTGAGGAAAAACTGTTTTTT. Amino acid sequence: CASRPQGVEEKLFF.

The rearrangement links TRBV19 to TRBJ2-5; 7 nucleotides align to TRBD2. Per germline, CDR1 LNHDA and CDR2 SQIVND (reference sequence). With V trimmed by 6 bases and J by 4 bases, 8 bases remained unmatched. CDR3 length: 14 amino acids. In DNA, the CDR3 is TGTGCCAGTAGAACTCAGCGGGATGGAGAGACCCAGTACTTC. It encodes CASRTQRDGETQYF. The variable domain in full, with the rest retrieved from reference TRBV19 and TRBJ2-5, is DGGITQSPKYLFRKEGQNVTLSCEQNLNHDAMYWYRQDPGQGLRLIYYSQIVNDFQKGDIAEGYSVSREKKESFPLTVTSAQKNPTAFYLCASRTQRDGETQYFGPGTRLLVL.

This clone has just one count. This chain joins TRBV27 and TRBJ2-7; possible D gene TRBD2, 5 bases. The CDR3 loop spans 15 amino acids. Germline V lookup: CDR1 MNHEY, CDR2 SMNVEV (reference sequence). The V end was cut by 5 bases, the J end by 4 bases, with 18 bases between. The CDR3 coding sequence is TGTGCCAGCAGTCCAACGAGGGCAGGAAGTTACGAGCAGTACTTC. Its protein is CASSPTRAGSYEQYF.

The chain is built from TRBV11-2 and TRBJ2-7; D call uncertain. V was pared by 2 bases and J by 4 bases, with 9 bases between. The CDR3 loop spans 13 amino acids. The germline gives CDR1 SGHAT, CDR2 FQNNGV. The CDR3 DNA sequence: TGTGCCAGCAGCTTACCTAGTCTTTACGAGCAGTACTTC. Its protein is CASSLPSLYEQYF.